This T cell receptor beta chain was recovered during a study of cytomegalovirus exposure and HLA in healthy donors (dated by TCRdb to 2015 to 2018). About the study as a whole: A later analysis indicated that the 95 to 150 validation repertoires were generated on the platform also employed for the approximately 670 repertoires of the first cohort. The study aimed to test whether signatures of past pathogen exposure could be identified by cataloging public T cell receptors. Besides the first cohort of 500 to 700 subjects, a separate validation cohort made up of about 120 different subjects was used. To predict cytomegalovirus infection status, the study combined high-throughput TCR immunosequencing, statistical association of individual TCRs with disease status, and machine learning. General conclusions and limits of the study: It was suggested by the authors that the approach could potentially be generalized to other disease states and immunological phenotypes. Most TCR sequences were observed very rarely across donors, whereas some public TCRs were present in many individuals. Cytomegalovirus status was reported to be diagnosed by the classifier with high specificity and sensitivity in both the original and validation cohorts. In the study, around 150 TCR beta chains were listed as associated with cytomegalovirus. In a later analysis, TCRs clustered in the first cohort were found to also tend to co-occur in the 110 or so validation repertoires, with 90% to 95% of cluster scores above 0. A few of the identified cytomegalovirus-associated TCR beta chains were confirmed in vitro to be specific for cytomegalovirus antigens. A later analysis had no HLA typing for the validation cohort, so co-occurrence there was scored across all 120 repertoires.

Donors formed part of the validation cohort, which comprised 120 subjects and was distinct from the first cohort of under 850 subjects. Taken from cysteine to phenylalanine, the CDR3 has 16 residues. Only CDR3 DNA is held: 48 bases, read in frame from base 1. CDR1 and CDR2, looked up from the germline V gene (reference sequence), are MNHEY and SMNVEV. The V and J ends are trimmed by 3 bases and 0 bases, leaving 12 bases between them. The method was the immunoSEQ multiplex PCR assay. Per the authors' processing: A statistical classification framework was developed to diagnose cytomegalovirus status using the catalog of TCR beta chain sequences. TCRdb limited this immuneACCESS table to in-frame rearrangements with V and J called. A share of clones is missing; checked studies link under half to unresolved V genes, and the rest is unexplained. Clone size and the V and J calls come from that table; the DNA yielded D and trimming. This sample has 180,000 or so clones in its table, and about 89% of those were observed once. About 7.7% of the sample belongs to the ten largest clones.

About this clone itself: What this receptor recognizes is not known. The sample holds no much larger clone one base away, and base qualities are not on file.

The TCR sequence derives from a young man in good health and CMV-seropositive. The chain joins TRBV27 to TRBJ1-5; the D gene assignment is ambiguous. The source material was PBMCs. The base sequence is TGTGCCAGCAGTTTGACGTCAGGTAATAGCAATCAGCCCCAGCATTTT. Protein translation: CASSLTSGNSNQPQHF.